The rows below give T cell receptor beta chains drawn from one sample of a study of blood T cell repertoires in COVID-19. Sequencing used immunoSEQ multiplex PCR; TCRdb keeps in-frame clones, though not all of them. The sample contains 95,000 to 150,000 clones, less than 75% of which appear only once. Sample: peripheral blood. The receptor set was obtained from a human donor with acute or convalescent COVID-19. The donor label of this sample is uncertain. CDR3s include the opening cysteine and the closing phenylalanine or tryptophan. The order of the fields is V gene, J gene, clone size, D gene, CDR3 DNA, CDR3 protein. A D gene is named only where the DNA matches it firmly. Clone size is given for some rows only: seen once, a few or many times, or a class if the clone is expanded.

TRBV27	TRBJ1-3	few	TRBD1	TGTGCCAGCAGTTGGGACAGGGGCGGCACCATATATTTT	CASSWDRGGTIYF
TRBV4-1	TRBJ2-3	few	-	TGCGCCAGCAGCCCCGGGGGGCTCACAGATACGCAGTATTTT	CASSPGGLTDTQYF
TRBV2	TRBJ2-7	few	-	TGTGCCAGCAGTGACCTCGTGCAGGGAACCGAGCAGTACTTC	CASSDLVQGTEQYF
TRBV5-1	TRBJ2-2	-	-	TGCGCCAGCAGCACGGGATGGACAGCGAACACCGGGGAGCTGTTTTTT	CASSTGWTANTGELFF
TRBV27	TRBJ2-1	-	TRBD2	TGTGCCAGCAGTTTACTTCTTAGCGGGGGGGCCTACAATGAGCAGTTCTTC	CASSLLLSGGAYNEQFF
TRBV6-1	TRBJ1-2	-	-	TGTGCCAGCAGTGAATCCAGGGGCTACACCTTC	CASSESRGYTF
TRBV14	TRBJ1-1	-	TRBD1	TGTGCCAGCAGCCAAAGGGGGCGGGGGAACACTGAAGCTTTCTTT	CASSQRGRGNTEAFF
TRBV18	TRBJ1-5	few	-	TGTGCCAGCTCACCGTTCGGACAGTCTTATCAGCCCCAGCATTTT	CASSPFGQSYQPQHF
TRBV18	TRBJ2-3	-	TRBD2	TGTGCCAGCTTCTTTAGCGGGGCTACAGATACGCAGTATTTT	CASFFSGATDTQYF
TRBV25-1	TRBJ1-2	once	-	TGTGCCAGCAGTCAAAAAGCACAGGGTTTCTTAGGCTACACCTTC	CASSQKAQGFLGYTF
TRBV10-2	TRBJ1-2	few	-	TGCGCCAGCTCCTTAGGGGTTCGGTCCTATGGCTACACCTTC	CASSLGVRSYGYTF
TRBV28	TRBJ1-2	many	TRBD1	TGTGCCAGCAGTTCCGGGACAGGGTCGGGCTACACCTTC	CASSSGTGSGYTF
TRBV19	TRBJ2-1	-	TRBD1	TGTGCCAGAACCTTGGGACAGGAAAGCTACAATGAGCAGTTCTTC	CARTLGQESYNEQFF
TRBV11-3	TRBJ2-5	-	TRBD2	TGTGCCAGCAGCTTAGCTCTAGCGGGGGCCCCGGGGGTTGGAGAGACCCAGTACTTC	CASSLALAGAPGVGETQYF
TRBV5-1	TRBJ1-2	-	TRBD1	TGCGCCAGCACCAACAGAACCGGGACAGCTTATGGCTACACCTTC	CASTNRTGTAYGYTF
TRBV6-2/TRBV6-3	TRBJ2-3	-	-	TGTGCCAGCAGTTACCCCGAACGTGTCGGGGGGCAAAGCACAGATACGCAGTATTTT	CASSYPERVGGQSTDTQYF
TRBV30	TRBJ1-6	-	TRBD1	TGTGCCTGGAAGAGGACAGGGAGCTCCTATAATTCACCCCTCCACTTT	CAWKRTGSSYNSPLHF
TRBV7-2	TRBJ1-2	-	TRBD1	TGTGCCAGCAGGCCTGGGACAGGGAACTATGGCTACACCTTC	CASRPGTGNYGYTF
TRBV7-2	TRBJ1-5	-	TRBD1	TGTGCCAGCAGCGTACAAACAGGGGGCAACAATCAGCCCCAGCATTTT	CASSVQTGGNNQPQHF
TRBV9	TRBJ2-1	-	-	TGTGCCAGCAGCGCCACTGTTCCAGCAGGCTCCTACAATGAGCAGTTCTTC	CASSATVPAGSYNEQFF
TRBV7-8	TRBJ1-2	-	TRBD1	TGTGCCAGCAGCTCCCGACAGGGGCGAAACTATGGCTACACCTTC	CASSSRQGRNYGYTF
TRBV7-8	TRBJ1-2	-	TRBD1	TGTGCCAGCAGCTCGAGGCCGGACAGGGGGTCCTATGGCTACACCTTC	CASSSRPDRGSYGYTF
TRBV7-2	TRBJ1-5	-	-	TGTGCCAGCAGCTTAGGGGCAGGGGATAGCAATCAGCCCCAGCATTTT	CASSLGAGDSNQPQHF
TRBV28	TRBJ1-5	-	-	TGTGCCAGCAGTTTAACTATTCAGCCCCAGCATTTT	CASSLTIQPQHF
TRBV3-1/TRBV3-2	TRBJ1-1	-	-	TGTGCCAGCAGCCACCTACGGGGGAACACTGAAGCTTTCTTT	CASSHLRGNTEAFF
TRBV5-1	TRBJ1-4	-	TRBD1	TGCGCCAGCAGCTTGGGGACAGGGAATGAAAAACTGTTTTTT	CASSLGTGNEKLFF
TRBV24-1	TRBJ2-7	-	-	TGTGCCAAGGGGCTGAGGTACGAGCAGTACTTC	CAKGLRYEQYF
TRBV30	TRBJ1-2	-	-	TGTGCCAGTTACAGCTATGGCTACACCTTC	CASYSYGYTF
TRBV5-6	TRBJ2-5	-	-	TGTGCCAGCACCGTCAGGGGCTTTGGGGAGACCCAGTACTTC	CASTVRGFGETQYF
TRBV4-2	TRBJ1-5	-	TRBD1	TGTGCCAGCAGCCAAACAGGGGGCAATCAGCCCCAGCATTTT	CASSQTGGNQPQHF
TRBV7-9	TRBJ2-1	-	TRBD1	TGTGCCAGCAGCTTGGGGACAGGGGGCCTAGATGAGCAGTTCTTC	CASSLGTGGLDEQFF
TRBV7-2	TRBJ1-1	-	-	TGTGCCAGCAGCTTTCGAGGGAACACTGAAGCTTTCTTT	CASSFRGNTEAFF
TRBV7-3	TRBJ1-1	-	TRBD1	TGTGCCAGCAGCTCAACCCCAGGGGGCACTGAAGCTTTCTTT	CASSSTPGGTEAFF
TRBV12-5	TRBJ2-3	-	TRBD1	TGTGCTAGTGGTCCCCGGACAGGGGAGTCCACAGATACGCAGTATTTT	CASGPRTGESTDTQYF
TRBV21-1	TRBJ1-2	-	-	TGTGCCAGCAGCAAAGCAATTGTTTTCAATGGCTACACCTTC	CASSKAIVFNGYTF
TRBV19	TRBJ2-5	-	TRBD1	TGTGCCAGTAGTATAACGGCAGGGGGCTTGAAGGAGACCCAGTACTTC	CASSITAGGLKETQYF
TRBV5-4	TRBJ1-5	-	-	TGTGCCAGCAGCTTGGACAGTAATCAGCCCCAGCATTTT	CASSLDSNQPQHF
TRBV7-6	TRBJ2-3	-	-	TGTGCCAGCAGCTTACATGGGGGGAAACCTAGCACAGATACGCAGTATTTT	CASSLHGGKPSTDTQYF
TRBV28	TRBJ1-4	-	TRBD1	TGTGCCAGCAGAGCTCCGGGACAGGGGAATGAAAAACTGTTTTTT	CASRAPGQGNEKLFF
TRBV19	TRBJ1-1	-	-	TGTGCCAGTAGTATAGTTAGACACCCGAACACTGAAGCTTTCTTT	CASSIVRHPNTEAFF
TRBV4-2	TRBJ1-1	few	TRBD1	TGTGCCAGCAGCCGAGAAACGGGACAGTATGAAGCTTTCTTT	CASSRETGQYEAFF
TRBV28	TRBJ1-3	few	TRBD1	TGTGCCAGCAGTTTACGAGGGACAGCTGGAAACACCATATATTTT	CASSLRGTAGNTIYF
TRBV18	TRBJ2-1	-	TRBD1	TGTGCCAGCTCACGACAGGGCTATGAGCAGTTCTTC	CASSRQGYEQFF
TRBV10-3	TRBJ2-1	-	TRBD1	TGTGCCATCAACACGGGGACAGGGTACCATGAGCAGTTCTTC	CAINTGTGYHEQFF
TRBV4-1	TRBJ2-2	-	-	TGCGCCAGCAGCCAAGATCTCTTTGGTTTGGGCCACACCGGGGAGCTGTTTTTT	CASSQDLFGLGHTGELFF
TRBV7-8	TRBJ1-4	-	-	TGTGCCAGCAGCTCCTCACGAGCCATTAATGAAAAACTGTTTTTT	CASSSSRAINEKLFF
TRBV6-5	TRBJ1-1	few	TRBD1	TGTGCCAGCGCGACAGGGCGTTGGACTGAAGCTTTCTTT	CASATGRWTEAFF
TRBV11-2	TRBJ2-4	-	TRBD1	TGTGCCAGCAGCTTGGGGACAGCTTTAGCCAAAAACATTCAGTACTTC	CASSLGTALAKNIQYF
TRBV3-1/TRBV3-2	TRBJ1-1	-	-	TGTGCCAGCAGCCACCTCAACACTGAAGCTTTCTTT	CASSHLNTEAFF
TRBV5-1	TRBJ1-3	-	TRBD1	TGCGCCAGCAGTATCGGGCCCCGGACAGGGCTAAGGAACACCATATATTTT	CASSIGPRTGLRNTIYF
TRBV11-2	TRBJ1-3	many	-	TGTGCCAGCAGAGGTACGGGCTCTGGAAACACCATATATTTT	CASRGTGSGNTIYF
TRBV3-1/TRBV3-2	TRBJ1-2	-	-	TGTGCCAGCAGCCAAGGTCGGGAAGGCTACACCTTC	CASSQGREGYTF
TRBV6-6	TRBJ1-4	-	TRBD1	TGTGCCAGCAGTTACTTAGGGACAGGGACTGAAAAACTGTTTTTT	CASSYLGTGTEKLFF
TRBV9	TRBJ1-2	-	TRBD1	TGTGCCAGCAGCGTAACGATGACAGGGTCTGGCTACACCTTC	CASSVTMTGSGYTF
TRBV18	TRBJ2-7	-	-	TGTGCCAGCTCACCTATACAGGGCCGCGAGCAGTACTTC	CASSPIQGREQYF
TRBV6-5	TRBJ1-2	-	-	TGTGCCAGCAGCCGGGCTAACTATGGCTACACCTTC	CASSRANYGYTF
TRBV2	TRBJ2-3	-	-	TGTGCCAGCAGTGAAGAGGGAGGCACAGATACGCAGTATTTT	CASSEEGGTDTQYF
TRBV7-6	TRBJ2-5	-	-	TGTGCCAGCAGAGCGACCGGCCGGGAGACCCAGTACTTC	CASRATGRETQYF
TRBV5-8	TRBJ1-2	-	TRBD1	TGTGCCAGCAGCCTATTACCACCGGGACAGGGCTTTGGCTACACCTTC	CASSLLPPGQGFGYTF